What follows are 12 T cell receptor beta chains derived from one specimen sequenced in a study of breast tumors, draining lymph nodes, adjacent tissues. Breast cancer patients provided tissue from their axillary draining lymph nodes. In TCRdb, the multiplex PCR reads were re-called with MiXCR into one record per CDR3 protein. Of approximately 250,000 distinct CDR3 sequences detected, around 34% appear once; the ten largest clones hold roughly 3.5%. The source material was axillary lymph node tissue. The receptor set was obtained from a female donor with breast cancer. Some clones in this sample may be carry-over from other donors' samples.

There are a few counts of this clonotype. The chain carries TRBV5-1 and TRBJ2-1; 7 positions match TRBD1. This CDR3 contains 16 residues. After removal of 2 bases from V and 3 bases from J, the junction contained 8 bases not matched to a gene. Germline V lookup: CDR1 SGHRS, CDR2 YFSETQ. The CDR3 reads CASSLSGTGVYNEQFF. The CDR3 coding sequence is TGCGCCAGCAGCTTATCCGGTACAGGGGTCTACAATGAGCAGTTCTTC.

V gene TRBV5-4 combines with J gene TRBJ1-2; the match to TRBD1 covers 9 bases. The V and J ends lost 2 bases and 13 bases, in that order; junction bases with no gene match: 6. The V gene's germline CDR1 is SGHNT and CDR2 YYREEE (reference sequence). The length of the CDR3 is 12 residues. CDR3 sequence reads: CASSFGTGLITF. CDR3 coding DNA: TGTGCCAGCAGCTTTGGGACAGGGCTTATCACCTTC.

Comment on this clonotype: This may arise from a read error, as a much more abundant clone is one base away. V and J are TRBV6-1 and TRBJ1-6, with a weak D call TRBD1 (6 bases). The CDR3 length is 14 residues. Germline CDR1 and CDR2: MNHNS and SASEGT. The V end lost 7 bases, the J end lost 9 bases, and 16 bases lay between the germline ends. The CDR3 nucleotides are TGTGCCAGCAATTGGGGGCATGTGAGTTCACCCCTCCACTTT. This sequence encodes CASNWGHVSSPLHF.

This clonotype was seen ten or more times. The chain is built from TRBV18 and TRBJ1-4; no firm D call. Germline loops: CDR1 KGHSH, CDR2 LQKENI. The CDR3 is 11 residues long. V dropped 3 bases and J dropped 6 bases, with 2 bases sitting between them. The CDR3 sequence: CASSPDEKLFF. The CDR3 nucleotides read TGTGCCAGCTCACCCGATGAAAAACTGTTTTTT.

The chain employs TRBV5-1 and TRBJ2-1; D is perhaps TRBD1 (6 bases). Germline loops: CDR1 SGHRS, CDR2 YFSETQ. The CDR3 has 17 amino acids. V was shortened by 3 bases and J by 10 bases, with 26 bases between the two germline ends. The CDR3 DNA reads as TGCGCCAGCAGCTGGAAGGACGGGACATCAAACACCGGGGAGCAGTTCTTC. Its protein is CASSWKDGTSNTGEQFF.

This clonotype came up many times. The V gene is TRBV6-6, the J gene TRBJ1-3, with 9 bases aligning to TRBD1. Trimming at V came to 5 bases and at J to 0 bases, leaving 5 bases not matched to a gene. Germline V gene sequence: CDR1 MNHNY, CDR2 SVGAGI (reference sequence). The CDR3 runs to 16 residues. The CDR3 sequence: CASSRDRDFSGNTIYF. CDR3 sequence (DNA): TGTGCCAGCAGTAGGGACAGGGACTTCTCTGGAAACACCATATATTTT.

Remarks on this clonotype: This may be a read error: a much more frequent sequence differs by one nucleotide. V is TRBV5-6 and J is TRBJ1-5; a weak D match, TRBD1 (5 bases). The CDR3 totals 15 residues. Germline V gives CDR1 SGHDT, CDR2 YYEEEE. CDR3 coding DNA: TGTGCCAGCAGCTTGGGACCCCGGGGGAATCGGCCCCAGCATTTT. This encodes CASSLGPRGNRPQHF.

Concerning this clonotype itself: Given a much more abundant clone one base away, this may be a read error. The gene calls are TRBV5-1 and TRBJ2-1, with TRBD1 matching 11 bases. The germline V gene has CDR1 SGHRS and CDR2 YFSETQ. The V and J ends lost 2 bases and 6 bases, in that order; junction bases with no gene match: 4. This CDR3 is 15 amino acids long. The CDR3 region has the DNA TGCGCCAGCAGCTTTGGACAGGGGGCGATCAATGAGCAGTTCTTC. Translated: CASSFGQGAINEQFF.

In its sample, this clonotype was seen many times. J is TRBJ1-2 and V is TRBV28; D uncertain. The CDR3 length is 12 residues. Trimming removed 6 bases from V and 6 bases from J, with 11 bases in between. Germline V gene lookup returns CDR1 MDHEN and CDR2 SYDVKM. CDR3 residues: CASSPLKNGYTF. The CDR3 region has the DNA TGTGCCAGCAGCCCCCTGAAAAATGGCTACACCTTC.

This clonotype was seen only a few times. The rearrangement links TRBV6-6 to TRBJ2-7; TRBD2 matches 12 bases. With 7 bases clipped from V and 3 bases from J, the junction kept 7 bases outside the gene matches. The germline V gene has CDR1 MNHNY and CDR2 SVGAGI (reference sequence). This CDR3 comprises 15 residues. DNA of the CDR3: TGTGCCAGCATAGCCGGACTAGCGGGGTTCTACGAGCAGTACTTC. Translating it yields CASIAGLAGFYEQYF.

The chain couples TRBV5-4 to TRBJ1-2; the match to TRBD1 covers 7 bases. Trimming at V came to 5 bases and at J to 4 bases, leaving 5 bases not matched to a gene. Germline-derived CDR1 and CDR2 are SGHNT and YYREEE (reference sequence). This CDR3 region has 13 residues. CDR3 in amino acids: CASRPTGPYGYTF. The CDR3 nucleotides are TGTGCCAGCAGACCGACAGGGCCCTATGGCTACACCTTC.

This clonotype was recorded a few times. V and J are TRBV7-9 and TRBJ1-2; D may be TRBD1 (5 bases). Trimming removed 4 bases from V and 4 bases from J, with 13 bases in between. In germline, CDR1 is SEHNR, CDR2 FQNEAQ (reference sequence). The CDR3 contains 14 residues. The CDR3 protein is CASSSETGGYGYTF. CDR3 in DNA: TGTGCCAGCAGCTCCGAAACCGGGGGCTATGGCTACACCTTC. Full variable domain (missing parts from reference TRBV7-9 and TRBJ1-2): DTGVSQNPRHKITKRGQNVTFRCDPISEHNRLYWYRQTLGQGPEFLTYFQNEAQLEKSRLLSDRFSAERPKGSFSTLEIQRTEQGDSAMYLCASSSETGGYGYTFGSGTRLTVV.